The entry that follows covers one TCR beta chain sequence. Antigen specificity is unknown. Clones were sequenced by immunoSEQ multiplex PCR, and TCRdb holds only the in-frame ones, with some missing. The sample has about 100,000 clones; 80% to 90% are singletons. This sample was taken from a study of T cell responses to AZD1222 COVID-19 vaccine. Study-level points and caveats: Per reports, nearly half of all spike-specific TCRs target regions that are unmutated in variants.

Germline values: CDR1 SGHAT, CDR2 FQNNGV. V lost 1 base to trimming and J lost 10 bases; unmatched junction nucleotides: 5. The CDR3 is 15 residues long. This chain links TRBV11-2 with TRBJ1-6, with TRBD1 identical over 9 bases. The starting material was peripheral blood, obtained on day 0 of AZD1222 vaccination. The sequence came from an adult in good health. The CDR3 region is CASSLGGQGSSPLHF. The CDR3 DNA reads as TGTGCCAGCAGCTTAGGGGGACAGGGTAGCTCACCCCTCCACTTT.